A single sample gave rise to the 14 T cell receptor beta chains below, sequenced in a study of control samples from healthy donors and cancer patients. This table comes from immunoSEQ multiplex PCR, and its TCRdb copy is limited to in-frame clones, with some not included. The sample has 150,000 to 200,000 clones; just under 95% are singletons. Sample: blood. The receptors come from a woman aged 60-75 years in good health.

This clone was observed once. The chain employs TRBV7-7 and TRBJ2-2; 9 bases line up with TRBD1. The germline CDR1 and CDR2 sequences are SSHAT and FNYEAQ (reference sequence). The V and J ends lost 6 bases and 4 bases, in that order; junction bases with no gene match: 6. CDR3 length: 15 amino acids. This chain's CDR3 is CASRAGTGTTGELFF. The DNA of the CDR3 is TGTGCCAGCAGAGCCGGGACAGGGACCACCGGGGAGCTGTTTTTT.

V usage is TRBV5-6 and J usage is TRBJ1-2; tentative D call: TRBD1 (6 bases). This CDR3 spans 13 amino acids. Trimming cost V 8 bases and J 5 bases, with 16 bases left between them. CDR1 and CDR2 from the germline V gene are SGHDT and YYEEEE. This CDR3 reads CASQRGEWYGYTF. CDR3 coding DNA: TGTGCCAGTCAGAGGGGGGAGTGGTATGGCTACACCTTC.

The chain combines TRBV6-6 with TRBJ2-7; tentative D call: TRBD2 (5 bases). Between the trimmed V and J ends, which lost 0 bases and 1 base, there was a span of 10 bases. The CDR3 spans 15 residues. The germline CDR1 and CDR2 sequences are MNHNY and SVGAGI (reference sequence). This CDR3 is CASSYSREHSYEQYF. The CDR3 nucleotides read TGTGCCAGCAGTTACTCCCGGGAACATTCCTACGAGCAGTACTTC.

With regard to this clone: A junction end diverges from the germline sequence, so it may reflect a read error. The CDR3 nucleotides are TGTGCTAGCAGCTTAAACAGGGGGGAGGAGACCCAGTACTTC. Amino acid sequence: CASSLNRGEETQYF. The chain employs TRBV7-7 and TRBJ2-5; 8 positions agree with TRBD1. Germline assignment: CDR1 SSHAT and CDR2 FNYEAQ (reference sequence). The CDR3 loop spans 14 amino acids.

This clone was found once. The J gene is TRBJ1-3, the V gene TRBV7-9, with unresolved D. The germline CDR1 and CDR2 sequences are SEHNR and FQNEAQ (reference sequence). The V end lost 1 base, the J end lost 4 bases, and 5 bases lay between the germline ends. CDR3 length: 13 amino acids. CDR3 in amino acids: CASSLVPGNTIYF. CDR3 nucleotides: TGTGCCAGCAGCTTAGTTCCAGGAAACACCATATATTTT.

V gene TRBV6-2 or TRBV6-3 combines with J gene TRBJ1-2; the match to TRBD1 covers 7 bases. V gave up 6 bases and J gave up 4 bases; unmatched junction bases: 8. CDR3 length: 14 amino acids. CDR1 is MNHEY and CDR2 is SVGEGT in the germline V gene. Written as DNA, the CDR3 is TGTGCCAGCAGCTCCACGACAGGGAGCTATGGCTACACCTTC. Translated: CASSSTTGSYGYTF.

The chain links TRBV2 to TRBJ2-3, with 7 bases fitting TRBD2. V was pared by 4 bases and J by 0 bases, with 1 base of the junction left unmatched. This CDR3 is 14 amino acids long. CDR1 is SNHLY and CDR2 is FYNNEI in the germline V gene. The CDR3 spells CASSGEGSTDTQYF. As DNA, the CDR3 is TGTGCCAGCAGTGGGGAGGGGAGCACAGATACGCAGTATTTT.

The chain combines TRBV7-2 with TRBJ2-7, with a possible D match to TRBD1 (6 bases). The germline V gene encodes CDR1 SGHTA and CDR2 FQGNSA. V was cut by 3 bases and J by 6 bases, with 18 bases left in between. The CDR3 loop spans 15 amino acids. The CDR3 region has the DNA TGTGCCAGCAGCTTGTTCGCAGGGGAAACCTCCGAGCAGTACTTC. It yields the protein CASSLFAGETSEQYF.

The chain recombines TRBV11-2 with TRBJ2-1, with D tentatively TRBD1 (5 bases). The CDR3 spans 14 residues. The germline V gene encodes CDR1 SGHAT and CDR2 FQNNGV. Trimming stripped 0 bases from V and 11 bases from J, with 14 bases between. CDR3 nucleotide sequence: TGTGCCAGCAGCTTAGATAGGGCACAGGTTCAGCAGTTCTTC. Translation: CASSLDRAQVQQFF.

This sequence joins TRBV7-3 and TRBJ1-1; no clear D. CDR1 and CDR2 (germline): SGHTA, FQGTGA. CDR3 size: 13 residues. With 5 bases removed from V and 1 base from J, the gap between germline ends came to 8 bases. CDR3 amino acids: CASSQARNTEAFF. The CDR3 DNA is TGTGCCAGCAGCCAGGCAAGGAACACTGAAGCTTTCTTT.

Of note for this clone: This CDR3 is also generated by other DNA sequences in the sample. The rearrangement joins TRBV6-5 to TRBJ2-3, with TRBD2 identical over 8 bases. With 5 bases clipped from V and 6 bases from J, the junction kept 7 bases outside the gene matches. The CDR3 is 14 amino acids. Germline V gene lookup returns CDR1 MNHEY and CDR2 SVGAGI. In DNA, the CDR3 is TGTGCCAGCAGTCCGGGACTAGGGTGGGATACGCAGTATTTT. This sequence encodes CASSPGLGWDTQYF.

The genes are TRBV10-2 and TRBJ1-1; unclear D gene. Trimming took 0 bases from V and 4 from J, leaving 12 bases between them. The CDR3 contains 15 residues. Germline CDR1 is WSHSY and CDR2 is SAAADI. The CDR3 protein is CASSESGWGGTEAFF. Written as DNA, the CDR3 is TGCGCCAGCAGTGAGTCAGGCTGGGGAGGCACTGAAGCTTTCTTT.

The chain uses TRBV11-3 and TRBJ2-4, with a possible D match to TRBD2 (7 bases). The CDR3 has 15 residues. Germline V gene data show CDR1 as SGHNT and CDR2 as YENEEA. Deletions cut 0 bases from V and 7 bases from J, with 13 bases between. CDR3 region: CASSLEGGAGNIQYF. The CDR3 DNA follows: TGTGCCAGCAGCTTAGAGGGGGGGGCCGGGAACATTCAGTACTTC.

The V and J genes are TRBV10-2 and TRBJ1-4; tentative D call: TRBD1 (6 bases). V lost 5 bases and J 8 bases, leaving 9 bases between the germline ends. The V gene's germline CDR1 is WSHSY and CDR2 SAAADI. CDR3 length equals 12 residues. The CDR3 bases are TGCGCCAGCAGTAAGGACAGCGAAAAACTGTTTTTT. Amino acid sequence: CASSKDSEKLFF.